The 20 T cell receptor beta chains given below trace back to one sample, sequenced in a study of CD8+ T cells in alopecia areata (dated by TCRdb to between 2018 and 2020). The time point label here, explained by the study, means: baseline before oral tofacitinib. The library came from the immunoSEQ multiplex PCR assay. To provide template for TCR sequencing, every sample had RNA extracted and reverse transcribed into cDNA. TCRdb obtained this table from immuneACCESS and retained in-frame rearrangements with V and J assigned. These tables miss some clones; where compared with another copy, unresolved V genes account for less than half of the shortfall, and the remainder is unexplained. The sample yields 150,000 to 200,000 clones; 50% to 75% were counted once. The ten largest account for about 15% of the sample. The sequencing used CD4+ T cells sorted from blood, collected at week 0. These receptors originate from a human donor with alopecia areata.

The sample holds a few counts of this clone. The V call is TRBV20-1, the J call TRBJ2-5; D ambiguous. CDR1 is DFQATT, CDR2 SNEGSKA, per germline (reference sequence). V shed 4 bases and J shed 5 bases, with 8 bases lying between them. The CDR3 has 11 residues. CDR3 in DNA: TGCAGTGCTATGCACCGGGAGACCCAGTACTTC. This translates into CSAMHRETQYF.

V and J are TRBV5-7 and TRBJ1-4; D is unclear. TRBV5-7 is sorted into the ORF group, with uncertain function. The CDR3 is made up of 14 amino acids. Trimming stripped 0 bases from V and 4 bases from J, with 7 bases between. For the CDR3, the DNA is TGTGCCAGCAGCTTGGACATTAGTAATGAAAAACTGTTTTTT. This translates into CASSLDISNEKLFF.

J is TRBJ1-6 and V is TRBV6-5; 8 bases agree with TRBD1. The germline gives CDR1 MNHEY, CDR2 SVGAGI. The CDR3 contains 14 residues. V lost 6 bases and J lost 9; bases outside the gene matches: 7. The CDR3 nucleotides read TGTGCCAGCAGGCCACAGGGGGATGGTTCACCCCTCCACTTT. Its translation: CASRPQGDGSPLHF.

The chain links TRBV7-6 to TRBJ2-5; D is uncertain. The CDR3 has 11 residues. Trimming removed 5 bases at V and 5 bases at J, with 6 bases between. Germline V gene sequence: CDR1 SGHVS, CDR2 FNYEAQ. The CDR3 DNA is TGTGCCAGCAGCCTATACGAGACCCAGTACTTC. Amino acids: CASSLYETQYF.

This clone was seen a few times. J is TRBJ2-5 and V is TRBV1; TRBD2 is the table's D call, not checked against the DNA. TRBV1 is annotated as a pseudogene. CDR3 length: 19 residues. The CDR3 sequence is CTSSQEGFWVGELGETQYF. As DNA, the CDR3 is TGCACCAGCAGCCAAGAGGGTTTCTGGGTCGGGGAGCTGGGGGAGACCCAGTACTTC.

The chain is built from TRBV9 and TRBJ2-7, with 11 bases identical to TRBD2. V trimming: 1 base; J trimming: 4 bases; junction bases outside the gene matches: 4. The length of the CDR3 is 15 residues. Looked up from germline, CDR1 is SGDLS and CDR2 is YYNGEE. The CDR3 coding sequence is TGTGCCAGCAGCGTAACTAGCGGGGGACCTTACGAGCAGTACTTC. It yields the protein CASSVTSGGPYEQYF.

The chain has TRBV7-3 and TRBJ2-6; D might be TRBD1 (6 bases). This CDR3 is 15 amino acids long. The ends were cut back, 5 bases at V and 2 bases at J, with 10 bases in the middle. The germline CDR1 and CDR2 sequences are SGHTA and FQGTGA. Here the CDR3 reads CASSMWTAGANVLTF. The CDR3 DNA sequence: TGTGCCAGCAGCATGTGGACAGCTGGGGCCAACGTCCTGACTTTC.

The chain has TRBV10-3 and TRBJ1-6; TRBD1 matches 10 bases. Germline-derived CDR1 and CDR2 are ENHRY and SYGVKD. The CDR3 runs 14 residues. The V segment lost 5 bases and the J segment 10 bases; nucleotides outside the gene matches: 5. The DNA of the CDR3 is TGTGCCATCAGTCGACAGGGGGCCGACTCACCCCTCCACTTT. Its protein product is CAISRQGADSPLHF.

The chain combines TRBV6-6 with TRBJ1-1; the D is unclear. This CDR3 spans 14 amino acids. V was clipped by 4 bases and J by 1 base, with 10 bases between them. Germline assignment: CDR1 MNHNY and CDR2 SVGAGI (reference sequence). The CDR3 spells CASSSQGENTEAFF. As DNA, the CDR3 is TGTGCCAGCAGTTCGCAAGGAGAGAACACTGAAGCTTTCTTT.

The chain joins TRBV5-6 to TRBJ1-5; D might be TRBD1 (5 bases). Germline V gene data show CDR1 as SGHDT and CDR2 as YYEEEE. Deletions cut 0 bases from V and 4 bases from J, with 5 bases between. CDR3 length equals 13 residues. DNA for the CDR3: TGTGCCAGCAGCTTGGGACAGAATCAGCCCCAGCATTTT. This encodes CASSLGQNQPQHF. Drawing the rest from reference TRBV5-6 and TRBJ1-5, the complete variable domain is DAGVTQSPTHLIKTRGQQVTLRCSPKSGHDTVSWYQQALGQGPQFIFQYYEEEERQRGNFPDRFSGHQFPNYSSELNVNALLLGDSALYLCASSLGQNQPQHFGDGTRLSIL.

J is TRBJ2-3 and V is TRBV29-1; D is uncertain. This CDR3 contains 12 residues. The ends were cut back, 5 bases at V and 0 bases at J, with 6 bases in the middle. Germline CDR1 SQVTM, CDR2 ANQGSEA. CDR3 bases: TGCAGCGTTCACGGGAGCACAGATACGCAGTATTTT. It specifies CSVHGSTDTQYF.

This clone turned up a few times. The chain recombines TRBV7-8 with TRBJ2-3; 7 nucleotides match TRBD2. The ends lost 4 bases at V and 0 bases at J; junction bases unmatched: 4. This CDR3 has 15 amino acids. Germline loops: CDR1 SGHVS, CDR2 FQNEAQ. The CDR3 nucleotides read TGTGCCAGCAGCTGGACTAGTTCTAGCACAGATACGCAGTATTTT. It encodes CASSWTSSSTDTQYF.

This chain joins TRBV30 and TRBJ1-5; D call uncertain. This CDR3 comprises 15 residues. CDR1 is GTSNPN, CDR2 SVGIG, per germline (reference sequence). The V end lost 2 bases, the J end lost 4 bases, and 15 bases lay between the germline ends. The DNA of the CDR3 is TGTGCCTGGAGTCCCCATGGTGTGCTGAATCAGCCCCAGCATTTT. Its protein product is CAWSPHGVLNQPQHF.

The chain has TRBV6-1 and TRBJ2-7; D is uncertain. The V gene lost 9 bases and the J gene lost 0 bases, with 9 bases spanning the gap. The CDR3 covers 12 residues. Per germline, CDR1 MNHNS and CDR2 SASEGT. CDR3 protein: CASGISSYEQYF. The CDR3 region has the DNA TGTGCCAGTGGGATCTCCTCCTACGAGCAGTACTTC.

This clone was seen once. V is TRBV29-1 and J is TRBJ2-2; TRBD2 agrees at 10 bases. Germline V gives CDR1 SQVTM, CDR2 ANQGSEA. V lost 6 bases, J lost 2 bases, and 12 bases stayed unmatched. This CDR3 region has 17 residues. As DNA, the CDR3 is TGCAGCGTATCCCGGGCTAGCGGGGGCCCCAACACCGGGGAGCTGTTTTTT. Its protein is CSVSRASGGPNTGELFF.

This chain links TRBV30 with TRBJ1-6; 7 bases line up with TRBD1. Germline lookup yields CDR1 GTSNPN and CDR2 SVGIG (reference sequence). V lost 5 bases, J lost 14 bases, and 6 bases stayed unmatched. The CDR3 sequence is 11 residues long. This CDR3 is CAWGKGAALHF. CDR3 in DNA: TGTGCCTGGGGGAAGGGGGCTGCCCTCCACTTT.

The chain couples TRBV5-1 to TRBJ2-7, with TRBD1 matching 7 bases. CDR3 length: 14 amino acids. V lost 0 bases to trimming and J lost 3 bases; unmatched junction nucleotides: 3. Germline values: CDR1 SGHRS, CDR2 YFSETQ. The CDR3 sequence: CASSLGDRDYEQYF. The CDR3 nucleotides are TGCGCCAGCAGCTTGGGGGACAGAGACTACGAGCAGTACTTC.

V gene TRBV29-1 combines with J gene TRBJ2-5; the D gene is possibly TRBD2 (5 bases). CDR1 is SQVTM and CDR2 is ANQGSEA in the germline V gene. V lost 6 bases and J lost 4, with 15 bases in between. The CDR3 has 13 residues. The CDR3 reads CSVRGKVRETQYF. CDR3 DNA: TGCAGCGTCCGAGGGAAGGTCCGAGAGACCCAGTACTTC.

This chain joins TRBV2 and TRBJ2-5; D gene ambiguous. Germline loops: CDR1 SNHLY, CDR2 FYNNEI. Trimming pared 5 bases from V and 0 bases from J, leaving 10 bases between. The CDR3 is made up of 14 amino acids. CDR3 residues: CASSRRRDQETQYF. The CDR3 DNA reads TGTGCCAGCAGTCGCCGACGGGACCAAGAGACCCAGTACTTC.

In its sample, this clone was seen a few times. V usage is TRBV19 and J usage is TRBJ2-7; D might be TRBD1 (6 bases). Germline V gene sequence: CDR1 LNHDA, CDR2 SQIVND (reference sequence). V was clipped by 5 bases and J by 3 bases, with 11 bases between them. The CDR3 covers 13 residues. The DNA of the CDR3 is TGTGCCAGTAGTGGCGGCAGGGGCTACGAGCAGTACTTC. Its translation is CASSGGRGYEQYF.